Listed below are T cell receptor beta chains from one sample, sequenced in a study of blood T cell repertoires in COVID-19. Here immunoSEQ multiplex PCR was the method, and the copy in TCRdb shows in-frame clones only, minus some. The sample consists of a few hundred thousand clones, 75% to 90% of them appearing once. What was sequenced was peripheral blood. The source of these receptors is a man in his fifties or sixties who had recovered from COVID-19. Each CDR3 is given with its conserved first and last residue. A D gene is named only where the DNA matches it firmly. Only some rows state a clone size, as once, few, many or a class for expanded clones.

.	TRBV6-5	TRBJ2-5	TRBD1	CASSLGGSIETQYF	TGTGCCAGCTCACTAGGGGGCTCTATAGAGACCCAGTACTTC
.	TRBV20-1	TRBJ1-5	TRBD1	CSASIRGLNQPQHF	TGCAGTGCTAGTATCAGGGGGCTCAATCAGCCCCAGCATTTT
few	TRBV3-1/TRBV3-2	TRBJ1-5	.	CASSQDNGPQHF	TGTGCCAGCAGCCAAGATAACGGGCCCCAGCATTTT
.	TRBV2	TRBJ2-7	TRBD1	CASSEGTAYEQYF	TGTGCCAGCAGTGAGGGGACAGCCTACGAGCAGTACTTC
once	TRBV24-1	TRBJ2-7	TRBD1	CATSDSRGHEQYF	TGTGCCACCAGTGATAGTAGGGGGCACGAGCAGTACTTC
.	TRBV6-1	TRBJ2-3	.	CASSEGSSARTDTQYF	TGTGCCAGCAGTGAAGGTTCTAGCGCCCGCACAGATACGCAGTATTTT
.	TRBV30	TRBJ1-2	TRBD1	CAWGKGQDPYGYTF	TGTGCCTGGGGTAAAGGACAGGACCCATATGGCTACACCTTC
.	TRBV25-1	TRBJ2-1	.	CASSEGRLGEQFF	TGTGCCAGCAGTGAAGGAAGGCTAGGTGAGCAGTTCTTC
.	TRBV30	TRBJ2-2	TRBD1	CAWNPRDRYTGELFF	TGTGCCTGGAACCCCCGGGACAGGTACACCGGGGAGCTGTTTTTT
.	TRBV5-1	TRBJ2-3	TRBD1	CASSARIGQGGTDTQYF	TGCGCCAGCAGCGCCAGGATCGGACAGGGAGGTACAGATACGCAGTATTTT
.	TRBV3-1/TRBV3-2	TRBJ1-2	.	CASSQDEINYGYTF	TGTGCCAGCAGCCAAGATGAGATTAACTATGGCTACACCTTC
.	TRBV6-2/TRBV6-3	TRBJ2-7	.	CASSNNYEQYF	TGTGCCAGCAGTAACAACTACGAGCAGTACTTC
.	TRBV28	TRBJ1-2	TRBD1	CASRNSGTGSGYTF	TGTGCCAGCAGGAATTCCGGGACAGGGAGCGGCTACACCTTC
.	TRBV9	TRBJ2-3	TRBD2	CASSVALAGATDTQYF	TGTGCCAGCAGCGTAGCACTAGCGGGGGCAACAGATACGCAGTATTTT
.	TRBV19	TRBJ1-1	.	CASHTGNTEAFF	TGTGCCAGTCATACAGGGAACACTGAAGCTTTCTTT
.	TRBV24-1	TRBJ2-7	TRBD1	CATSDRQGDAYEQYF	TGTGCCACCAGTGATCGACAGGGGGACGCCTACGAGCAGTACTTC
.	TRBV6-5	TRBJ2-1	TRBD1	CASSYPTGAREQFF	TGTGCCAGCAGTTACCCAACAGGGGCGCGTGAGCAGTTCTTC
.	TRBV2	TRBJ2-7	TRBD2	CASGAGAPGEQYF	TGTGCCAGCGGTGCGGGAGCGCCGGGGGAGCAGTACTTC
.	TRBV28	TRBJ1-5	TRBD1	CASSPHLGQGNNQPQHF	TGTGCCAGCAGTCCACACTTGGGACAGGGGAACAATCAGCCCCAGCATTTT
.	TRBV24-1	TRBJ1-4	.	CATSDYGRPGEEKLFF	TGTGCCACCAGTGATTATGGGCGACCCGGGGAGGAAAAACTGTTTTTT
.	TRBV18	TRBJ1-1	.	CASSPYAGVRTEAFF	TGTGCCAGCTCACCATATGCGGGGGTTCGTACTGAAGCTTTCTTT
.	TRBV10-3	TRBJ2-1	.	CAISEDGRPYNEQFF	TGTGCCATCAGTGAGGACGGGAGACCCTACAATGAGCAGTTCTTC
.	TRBV6-6	TRBJ2-5	TRBD2	CASTIGTSRETQYF	TGTGCCAGCACCATCGGGACTAGCCGGGAGACCCAGTACTTC
.	TRBV28	TRBJ1-1	.	CASIGPRGIEAFF	TGTGCCAGCATAGGACCCAGAGGGATTGAAGCTTTCTTT
.	TRBV11-2	TRBJ2-6	.	CASSSLPGSGANVLTF	TGTGCCAGCAGCTCCCTCCCGGGAAGTGGGGCCAACGTCCTGACTTTC
once	TRBV12-3/TRBV12-4	TRBJ1-2	TRBD1	CASRRTGRGGYTF	TGTGCCAGCAGACGGACAGGGCGCGGGGGCTACACCTTC
.	TRBV5-5	TRBJ2-1	TRBD1	CASSPTGIGNEQFF	TGTGCCAGCAGCCCGACAGGGATCGGCAATGAGCAGTTCTTC
.	TRBV5-1	TRBJ2-1	.	CASGGHLSNEQFF	TGCGCCAGCGGGGGCCACCTCTCCAATGAGCAGTTCTTC
.	TRBV25-1	TRBJ1-6	TRBD1	CASSAKQGNNSPLHF	TGTGCCAGCAGTGCCAAACAGGGGAATAATTCACCCCTCCACTTT
few	TRBV6-6	TRBJ2-2	.	CASSSDTGELFF	TGTGCCAGCAGTTCTGACACCGGGGAGCTGTTTTTT
few	TRBV12-5	TRBJ1-6	.	CASGAQTPKISPLHF	TGTGCTAGTGGTGCCCAGACACCAAAAATTTCACCCCTCCACTTT
.	TRBV11-3	TRBJ2-1	.	CASSPAGGYNEQFF	TGTGCCAGCAGCCCCGCCGGCGGCTACAATGAGCAGTTCTTC
few	TRBV4-1	TRBJ2-7	TRBD1	CASSLGPGTGFSYEQYF	TGCGCCAGCAGCCTGGGCCCCGGGACAGGCTTCTCCTACGAGCAGTACTTC
few	TRBV7-2	TRBJ1-6	.	CASSLKANSPLHF	TGTGCCAGCAGCTTGAAAGCAAATTCACCCCTCCACTTT
once	TRBV4-2	TRBJ2-1	TRBD2	CASSQDKGLAGGPGDEQFF	TGTGCCAGCAGCCAAGATAAGGGGCTAGCGGGAGGGCCGGGGGATGAGCAGTTCTTC
.	TRBV5-1	TRBJ2-2	.	CASSPGGGGAVF	TGCGCCAGCAGCCCAGGGGGCGGGGGAGCTGTTTTT